This record covers a single T cell receptor beta chain. In the source study's methods: Reference gene primer amplification in the assay estimated nucleated cell counts. This table comes from immunoSEQ multiplex PCR, and its TCRdb copy is limited to in-frame clones, with some not included. V, J and clone size derive from that table, while D and trimming were established from the DNA sequence. The sample comprises 50,000 to 60,000 clones, roughly 87% of which are singletons, and approximately 1.5% rests with the top ten. This entry comes from a study of blood T cell repertoires in COVID-19. On the study more broadly: COVID-19 samples from acute and convalescent phases originated in the United States, Italy and Spain. T cells, B-cell-depleted T cells, or PBMCs supplied cDNA or gDNA.

The specimen was peripheral blood. This sequence originates from a man aged 60 to 69 with acute or convalescent COVID-19.

The CDR3: CASSLFGVGQATDTQYF. The CDR3 region has the DNA TGTGCCAGCAGCTTATTCGGAGTAGGACAGGCCACAGATACGCAGTATTTT. This chain joins TRBV7-6 and TRBJ2-3, with 7 nucleotides matching TRBD1. V gave up 2 bases and J gave up 2 bases; unmatched junction bases: 10. CDR3 length: 17 residues. Germline CDR1 and CDR2: SGHVS and FNYEAQ.